The rows below give T cell receptor beta chains drawn from one sample of a study of identical twins. TCRdb redid the calling of the 5' RACE reads with MiXCR, one entry per CDR3 protein. The sample includes about 200,000 distinct CDR3 sequences, 7.5% of them seen just once. The same sample was also studied in work on yellow fever vaccine responses in identical twins.

The sequenced material came from memory (CD45RO+) T cells sorted from blood. Every receptor here comes from a young woman in good health. Both conserved end residues are part of each CDR3. A D gene is named only where the DNA matches it firmly. Clone size, where shown, is once, few, many, or a class for clones that have expanded.

J gene | CDR3 length | clone size | D gene | V gene | CDR3 DNA | CDR3 protein
TRBJ2-3 | 15 | NA | TRBD2 | TRBV19 | TGTGCCAGTAGTACTATAGCGGGGGAGGCAGATACGCAGTATTTT | CASSTIAGEADTQYF
TRBJ1-4 | 16 | many | TRBD1 | TRBV12-3/TRBV12-4 | TGTGCCAGCAGCCGAAGGACAGGGACGATTAATGAAAAACTGTTTTTT | CASSRRTGTINEKLFF
TRBJ2-1 | 14 | few | NA | TRBV9 | TGTGCCAGCAGCGCCCGGGACGGACGGTCTGAGCAGTTCTTC | CASSARDGRSEQFF
TRBJ1-2 | 16 | NA | NA | TRBV27 | TGTGCCAGCAGTTTATCGGTGCCAGGATCTAACTATGGCTACACCTTC | CASSLSVPGSNYGYTF
TRBJ2-1 | 19 | NA | TRBD2 | TRBV7-3 | TGTGCCAGCAGCTTAAAGGGGCACGGTAACGGGGGGGCATACAATGAGCAGTTCTTC | CASSLKGHGNGGAYNEQFF
TRBJ2-7 | 15 | many | NA | TRBV6-2/TRBV6-3 | TGTGCCAGCAGTTACTCATCCGGGTACTCCTACGAGCAGTACTTC | CASSYSSGYSYEQYF
TRBJ2-7 | 14 | few | TRBD1 | TRBV3-1 | TGTGCCAGCAGCCAAGGGGACAGGGGGTACGAGCAGTACTTC | CASSQGDRGYEQYF
TRBJ2-2 | 16 | NA | NA | TRBV7-9 | TGTGCCAGCAGCCTAACGGGACCATTTATTACCGGGGAGCTGTTTTTT | CASSLTGPFITGELFF
TRBJ2-3 | 11 | many | NA | TRBV12-3/TRBV12-4 | TGTGCCAGCAGTTATTCCGATACGCAGTATTTT | CASSYSDTQYF
TRBJ2-7 | 14 | few | TRBD2 | TRBV20-1 | TGCAGTGCTCGCTCCGGGACTACTTTCGACGAGCAGTACTTC | CSARSGTTFDEQYF
TRBJ2-5 | 14 | NA | NA | TRBV9 | TGTGCCAGCAGCGTAGTTCAGGGGGGTGGGACCCAGTACTTC | CASSVVQGGGTQYF